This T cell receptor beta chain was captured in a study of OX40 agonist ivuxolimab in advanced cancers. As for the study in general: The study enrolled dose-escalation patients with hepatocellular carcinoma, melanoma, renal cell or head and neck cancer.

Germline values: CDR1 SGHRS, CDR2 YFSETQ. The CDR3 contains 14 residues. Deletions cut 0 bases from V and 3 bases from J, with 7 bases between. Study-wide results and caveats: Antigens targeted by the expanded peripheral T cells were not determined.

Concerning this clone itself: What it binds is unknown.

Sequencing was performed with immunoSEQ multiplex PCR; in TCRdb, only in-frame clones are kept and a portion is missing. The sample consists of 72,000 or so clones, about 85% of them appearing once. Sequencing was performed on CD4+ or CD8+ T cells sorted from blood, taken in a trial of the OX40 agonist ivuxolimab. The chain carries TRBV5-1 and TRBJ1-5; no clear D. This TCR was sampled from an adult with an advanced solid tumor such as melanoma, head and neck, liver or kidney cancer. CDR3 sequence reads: CASSLDGPNQPQHF. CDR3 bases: TGCGCCAGCAGCTTGGACGGCCCCAATCAGCCCCAGCATTTT.